This T cell receptor (beta chain) is from a study of shared T cell receptors in the human thymus. The protocol was immunoSEQ multiplex PCR, while the TCRdb copy is restricted to in-frame clones and leaves out a portion. Of some 760,000 clones listed, approximately 83% are singletons. The CDR3 totals 13 residues. Germline V lookup: CDR1 SGHRS, CDR2 YFSETQ. The ends were cut back, 4 bases at V and 3 bases at J, with 10 bases in the middle. The same data also contributed to another study, on human thymus T cells. That publication notes: Donor material was obtained from healthy Finnish infants undergoing corrective surgery for congenital heart defects. It was from resections taken during corrective heart surgery that the thymus tissue came. Usage of V and J genes appeared biased in thymic and blood repertoires. Thymic repertoires of unrelated individuals were reported in related research to overlap highly.

The sequencing input was thymocytes. The chain uses TRBV5-1 and TRBJ1-1, with D maybe TRBD1 (5 bases). This sequence originates from a girl less than two years old with a congenital heart defect. The chain's CDR3 is CASSRGGYTEAFF. CDR3 DNA sequence: TGCGCCAGCAGCCGGGGGGGGTACACTGAAGCTTTCTTT.